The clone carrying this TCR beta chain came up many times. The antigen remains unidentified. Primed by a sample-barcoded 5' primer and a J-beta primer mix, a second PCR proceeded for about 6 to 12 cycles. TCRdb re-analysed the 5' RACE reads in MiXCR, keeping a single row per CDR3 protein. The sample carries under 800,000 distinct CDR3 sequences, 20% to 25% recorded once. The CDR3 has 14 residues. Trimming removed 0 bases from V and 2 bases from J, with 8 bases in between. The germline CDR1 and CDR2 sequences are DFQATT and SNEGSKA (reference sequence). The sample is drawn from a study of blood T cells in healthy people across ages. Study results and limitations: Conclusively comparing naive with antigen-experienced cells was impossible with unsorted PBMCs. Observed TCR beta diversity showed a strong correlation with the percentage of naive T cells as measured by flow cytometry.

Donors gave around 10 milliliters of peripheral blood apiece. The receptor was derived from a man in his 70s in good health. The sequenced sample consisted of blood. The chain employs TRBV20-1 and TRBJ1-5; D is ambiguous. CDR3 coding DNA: TGCAGTGCTAGAGAGCACGTGGGCAATCAGCCCCAGCATTTT. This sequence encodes CSAREHVGNQPQHF.